This T cell receptor beta chain is from a study of CD8 T cells in Susac syndrome. The CDR3 has 13 residues. Trimming took 8 bases from V and 10 from J, leaving 20 bases between them. The authors reverse transcribed roughly 0.5 to 1 ug RNA with random hexamers. TCRdb redid the calling of the immunoSEQ multiplex PCR reads with MiXCR, one entry per CDR3 protein. The sample records 100,000 or so distinct CDR3 sequences, around 94% being singletons. The source material was CD4+ T cells from PBMCs. This TCR was recovered from a human donor with Susac syndrome. V usage is TRBV12-3 or TRBV12-4 and J usage is TRBJ1-1; weak D call: TRBD1 (5 bases). CDR3: CASHGDNLGRAFF. CDR3 DNA: TGTGCCAGCCATGGAGATAACTTGGGGCGAGCTTTCTTT.